This T cell receptor (beta chain) was retrieved from a study of T-cell memory formation after mild COVID-19. The CDR3 runs 14 residues. From germline, CDR1 is SGHDN and CDR2 FVKESK. Trimming took 0 bases from V and 2 from J, leaving 6 bases between them. TCRdb fed the 5' RACE reads into MiXCR, producing one record per CDR3 protein. The repertoire holds approximately 300,000 distinct CDR3 sequences, with approximately 15% as singletons. Specimen: PBMCs or a T cell subset sorted from them (not recorded which). The gene calls are TRBV14 and TRBJ2-3, with D uncertain. The sequence was obtained from a young man who had mild COVID-19 (a few samples of this study predate the infection). Cell type and time point are not known. This CDR3 reads CASSQEQFTDTQYF. CDR3 DNA: TGTGCCAGCAGCCAAGAACAGTTCACAGATACGCAGTATTTT.